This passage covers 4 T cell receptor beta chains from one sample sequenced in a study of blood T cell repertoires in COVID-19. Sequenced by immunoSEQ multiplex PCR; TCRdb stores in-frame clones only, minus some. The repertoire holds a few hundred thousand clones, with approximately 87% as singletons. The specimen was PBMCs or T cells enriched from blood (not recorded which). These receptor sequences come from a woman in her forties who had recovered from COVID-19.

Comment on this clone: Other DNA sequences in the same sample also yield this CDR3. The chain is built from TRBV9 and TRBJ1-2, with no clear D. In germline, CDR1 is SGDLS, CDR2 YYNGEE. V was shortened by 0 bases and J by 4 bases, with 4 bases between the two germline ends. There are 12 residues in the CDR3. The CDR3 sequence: CASSVDSYGYTF. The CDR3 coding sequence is TGTGCCAGCAGCGTAGACAGCTATGGCTACACCTTC.

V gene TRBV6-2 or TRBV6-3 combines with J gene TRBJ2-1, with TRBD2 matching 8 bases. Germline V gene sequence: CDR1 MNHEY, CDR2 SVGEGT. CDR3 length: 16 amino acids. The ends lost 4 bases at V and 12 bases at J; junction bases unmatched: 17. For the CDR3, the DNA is TGTGCCAGCAGTTCCCTTCTAGCGGGCCTAATATCGGGGCAGTTCTTC. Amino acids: CASSSLLAGLISGQFF.

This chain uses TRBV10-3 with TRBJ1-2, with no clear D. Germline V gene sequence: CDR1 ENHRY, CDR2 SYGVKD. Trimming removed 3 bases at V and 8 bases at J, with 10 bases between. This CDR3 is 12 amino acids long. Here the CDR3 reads CAISEQPPGYTF. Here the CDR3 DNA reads TGTGCCATCAGTGAACAGCCGCCCGGCTACACCTTC.

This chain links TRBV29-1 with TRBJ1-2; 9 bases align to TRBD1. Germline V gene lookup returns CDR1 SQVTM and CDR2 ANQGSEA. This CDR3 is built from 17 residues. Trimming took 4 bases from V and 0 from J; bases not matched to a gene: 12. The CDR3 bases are TGCAGCGTTGCCAAATGGGGGGGGACAGGGCCTAACTATGGCTACACCTTC. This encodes CSVAKWGGTGPNYGYTF.